This T cell receptor (beta chain) was documented in a study of molecular identifiers for immune sequencing clone quantification (dated by TCRdb to 2017 to 2018). For context, the study as a whole: For a replicate experiment, RNA from 20,000 or 100,000 naive CD8 T cells was divided into five aliquots, and four of the five aliquots were sequenced. This methods study used CD8 T cells to benchmark TCR RNA copy counting and molecular-identifier clustering-based TCR repertoire sequencing (MIDCIRS).

This clonotype was counted a few times. This receptor's antigen is unknown. Per-base qualities were not stored, and no clone one base away is much larger. The junction carries 8 bases between V and J, which are trimmed by 2 bases and 1 base respectively. From cysteine to phenylalanine, the CDR3 is 14 amino acids long. Only the CDR3 DNA stays, 42 bases, in frame from base 1. CDR1 and CDR2 are read off the germline V gene as SGHTA and FQGNSA. The library was prepared using PCR. TCRdb records NextSeq 500 as the sequencer. Bulk TCR libraries were generated as previously described, with the TCR primers listed in Table S5 used. The Qiagen AllPrep DNA/RNA kit was used to purify total RNA. Before analysis, reads from multiple sequencing runs of one library were combined. The original pipeline was this. Reads were retained only if their TCR constant sequence matched exactly, and those retained reads were trimmed to 150 nt and grouped according to their 12-nt molecular barcodes. Within each barcode group, reads were sub-clustered at a 15% Levenshtein threshold, and quality-weighted consensus sequences were built per RNA molecule. Non-functional sequences were discarded, and so were lower-count sequences lying one edit away from another sequence. On the basis of fitting two negative binomial distributions, barcode sub-clusters with fewer than 20% of the maximum read count were discarded. Clones were called with MiXCR by TCRdb after fastp trimmed the public reads at Q25, and only in-frame beta chains were retained. Every distinct CDR3 protein forms one entry, paired with its most common genes and DNA. The V and J calls reflect TCRdb's pipeline rather than the authors' work. The sample yields about 510,000 distinct CDR3 sequences; about a quarter were counted once. The ten largest clones capture around 0.76% of the sample.

Overall study outcomes, separate from this receptor: Naive libraries contained spiked-in Jurkat TCR RNA (10 copies' worth), which is not part of the donor repertoire. Highly expanded clone sizes could be underestimated because identical TCR molecules may share a barcode. Modeling gave roughly 3 recovered TCR RNA copies per cell versus 8 to 10 by digital PCR, implying around 30% capture efficiency. Even against a background of around 900,000 naive CD8 T cells, spiked-in Jurkat TCR RNA amounting to a single cell's worth was reported to be detectable. When barcode sub-clustering was omitted, TCR diversity was inflated by chimeric consensus sequences, with chimeras reaching as high as 47%. In CMV-specific effector cells, clones with more than 20 RNA copies contained over 97% of molecules, whereas in naive cells such clones contained under 1% of molecules.

Libraries of naive CD8 T cells were built from approximately 22,000 to 940,000 sorted cells, with 10%, 30% or 50% of the purified RNA used. Naive CD8 T cells, defined as CD8+CD4-CCR7+CD45RA+, were FACS-sorted into RLT Plus buffer on a BD FACSAria II. To test detection sensitivity, Jurkat RNA equal to about nine TCR copies was added to samples of roughly 18,000-1,000,000 naive CD8 T cells. Enrichment of CD8 T cells was performed with RosetteSep CD8+ T Cell Enrichment Cocktail and Ficoll-Paque, after which ACK red cell lysis was carried out. Sequenced sample: naive CD8+ T cells from blood, with Jurkat cell RNA spiked in. Reading the label with the study, this specimen's cell subset or site is: FACS-sorted CD8+CD4-CCR7+CD45RA+ naive T cells. Recombination connected TRBV7-2 to TRBJ1-1; a tentative D match to TRBD1 spans 6 bases. The source of this sequence is a human donor in good health. Some libraries in this study had Jurkat cell RNA spiked in. The CDR3 here reads CASSLSGENTEAFF. The nucleotide sequence reads as follows: TGTGCCAGCAGCTTATCAGGGGAGAACACTGAAGCTTTCTTT.